This T cell receptor beta chain appears in the sequencing data of a study of regulatory T cells in long-lasting Graves disease. To make TCR beta libraries, researchers used iRepertoire HTBI primers and Arm-PCR of CDR3 regions. TCRdb recomputed calls from the multiplex PCR reads with MiXCR, one row per CDR3 protein. Of some 470,000 distinct CDR3 sequences in the sample, 20% to 25% are singletons; the top ten hold over 6%. Notes on the study in general: For persistent Graves' patients, TCR diversity was lower than for newly diagnosed ones. Between persistent patients, 2,500 to 3,500 public clonotypes were shared, exceeding the 900 to 1,000 shared between new patients.

Time point defined: persistent/refractory GD, antithyroid drugs over 5 years with positive TRAb. TCR sequences were obtained from RNA taken from PBMCs. Graves' disease diagnosis followed American Thyroid Association guidelines. On this clonotype: Its antigen is unidentified.

CDR3 length: 14 amino acids. Germline V gene data show CDR1 as MDHEN and CDR2 as SYDVKM. V was pared by 3 bases and J by 0 bases, with 6 bases between. The sequence derives from a female donor with Graves disease. The specimen comprised peripheral blood mononuclear cells (PBMCs), sampled when the disease was refractory, from a patient treated with antithyroid drugs. The chain recombines TRBV28 with TRBJ1-5; D is ambiguous. CDR3 amino acids: CASSFRRSNQPQHF. CDR3 sequence (DNA): TGTGCCAGCAGTTTCCGGCGTAGCAATCAGCCCCAGCATTTT.